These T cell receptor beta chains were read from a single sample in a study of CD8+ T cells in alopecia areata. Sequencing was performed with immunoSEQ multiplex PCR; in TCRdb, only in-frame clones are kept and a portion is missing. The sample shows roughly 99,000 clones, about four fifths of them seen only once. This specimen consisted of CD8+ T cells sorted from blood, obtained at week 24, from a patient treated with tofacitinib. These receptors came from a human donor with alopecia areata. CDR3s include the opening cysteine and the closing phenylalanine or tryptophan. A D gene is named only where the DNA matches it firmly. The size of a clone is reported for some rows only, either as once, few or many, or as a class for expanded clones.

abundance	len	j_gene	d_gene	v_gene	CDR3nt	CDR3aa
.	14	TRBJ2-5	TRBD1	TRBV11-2	TGTGCCAGCTTGGGAGACAGGGAAGGGGAGACCCAGTACTTC	CASLGDREGETQYF
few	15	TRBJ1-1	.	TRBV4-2	TGTGCCAGCAGCCAACTTTCCGGAGGAAACACTGAAGCTTTCTTT	CASSQLSGGNTEAFF
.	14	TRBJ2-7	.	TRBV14	TGTGCCAGCAGCCGGCAGACAAGCTCCTACGAGCAGTACTTC	CASSRQTSSYEQYF
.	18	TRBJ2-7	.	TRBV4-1	TGCGCCAGCAGCCAGAAAGAAGTAGGAGGGGCCTATCGGAACGAGCAGTACTTC	CASSQKEVGGAYRNEQYF
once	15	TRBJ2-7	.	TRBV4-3	TGCGCCAGCAGCCAGGCGCTTGGGCAGTCCTACGAGCAGTACTTC	CASSQALGQSYEQYF
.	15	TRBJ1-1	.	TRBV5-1	TGCGCCAGCAGCCTAGAGGTATGGGGGCTGGATGAAGCTTTCTTT	CASSLEVWGLDEAFF
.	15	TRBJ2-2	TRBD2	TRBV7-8	TGTGCCAGCAGGCCCGGGGGGGCCGGGCCCGGGGAGCTGTTTTTT	CASRPGGAGPGELFF
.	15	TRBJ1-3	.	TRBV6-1	TGTGCCAGCAGTGATTCGGCAGCTTACGGAAACACCATATATTTT	CASSDSAAYGNTIYF
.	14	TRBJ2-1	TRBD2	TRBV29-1	TGCAGCGTTGACGTAAGCGGGGGGGCACAAGAGCAGTTCTTC	CSVDVSGGAQEQFF
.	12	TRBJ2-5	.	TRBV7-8	TGTGCCAGCAGCTCGGACTCCCTGGAGCAGTACTTC	CASSSDSLEQYF
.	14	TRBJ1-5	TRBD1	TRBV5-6	TGTGCCAGCAGCCACCGACAGGGAGCCCAGCCCCAGCATTTT	CASSHRQGAQPQHF
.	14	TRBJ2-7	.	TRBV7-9	TGTGCCAGCAGCCCCATTGGACGCTCCTACGAGCAGTACTTC	CASSPIGRSYEQYF
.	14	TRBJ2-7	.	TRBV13	TGTGCCAGCAGACGACAGGATTTCTCCTACGAGCAGTACTTC	CASRRQDFSYEQYF
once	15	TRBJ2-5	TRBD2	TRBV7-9	TGTGCCAGCAGCACACATAGCGGGGTCCAAGAGACCCAGTACTTC	CASSTHSGVQETQYF
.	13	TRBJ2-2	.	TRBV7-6	TGTGCCAGCACCGGCACGAACACCGGGGAGCTGTTTTTT	CASTGTNTGELFF
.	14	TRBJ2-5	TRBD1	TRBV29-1	TGCAGCGTTGATGGGGGGACAGGGGGAGAGACCCAGTACTTC	CSVDGGTGGETQYF
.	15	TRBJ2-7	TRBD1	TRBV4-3	TGCGCCAGCAGCCAAGACCGGGACAGCCTATACGAGCAGTACTTC	CASSQDRDSLYEQYF
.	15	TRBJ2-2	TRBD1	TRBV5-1	TGCGCCAGCAGCTCTGGGACAGGGAACACCGGGGAGCTGTTTTTT	CASSSGTGNTGELFF
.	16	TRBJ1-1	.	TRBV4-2	TGTGCCAGCAGCCAAGGGGTGGGACCCGGGAACACTGAAGCTTTCTTT	CASSQGVGPGNTEAFF
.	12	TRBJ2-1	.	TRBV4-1	TGCGCCAGCAGCCAAGATGGGGGGGACAAGTTCTTC	CASSQDGGDKFF
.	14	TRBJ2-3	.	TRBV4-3	TGCGCCAGCAGCCCACGCCTAGCTGCAGATACGCAGTATTTT	CASSPRLAADTQYF
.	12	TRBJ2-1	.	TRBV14	TGTGCCAGCAGCCAAGTGTTGACTGAGCAGTTCTTC	CASSQVLTEQFF
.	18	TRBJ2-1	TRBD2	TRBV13	TGTGCCAGCAGCTCACGTGGGGTAGCGGGTCTTGGCGGCTATGAGCAGTTCTTC	CASSSRGVAGLGGYEQFF
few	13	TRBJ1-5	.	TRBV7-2	TGTGCCAGCAGTAGTCGGGATCTACAGCCCCAGCATTTT	CASSSRDLQPQHF
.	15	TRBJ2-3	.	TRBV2	TGTGCCAGTACGACAGGCAAAATATTTACAGATACGCAGTATTTT	CASTTGKIFTDTQYF
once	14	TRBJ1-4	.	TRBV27	TGTGCCAGCCGCGGGTGGAGCCCTAATGAAAAACTGTTTTTT	CASRGWSPNEKLFF
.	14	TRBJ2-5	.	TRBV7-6	TGTGCCAGCAGCCCAGGGGCAGGGTACGAAACCCAGTACTTC	CASSPGAGYETQYF
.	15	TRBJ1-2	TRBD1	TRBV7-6	TGTGCCAGCAGCAAAAGTTCAGGGGGGTACTATGGCTACACCTTC	CASSKSSGGYYGYTF
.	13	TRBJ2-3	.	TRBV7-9	TGTGCCAGCAGCTTAGGGGCCACAGATACGCAGTATTTT	CASSLGATDTQYF
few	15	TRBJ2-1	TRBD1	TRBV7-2	TGTGCCAGCAGTTTTACCCGACAGGGGCGAAATGAGCAGTTCTTC	CASSFTRQGRNEQFF
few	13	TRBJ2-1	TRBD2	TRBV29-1	TGCAGCGGGGCAGACCTAGCGGGGTATGAGCAGTTCTTC	CSGADLAGYEQFF
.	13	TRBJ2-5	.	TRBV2	TGTGCCAGCTCCCCAGGGGTCGGAGAGACCCAGTACTTC	CASSPGVGETQYF
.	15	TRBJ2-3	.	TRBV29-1	TGCAGCGTGGAGGGAGGTTGGGGTCCCACAGATACGCAGTATTTT	CSVEGGWGPTDTQYF
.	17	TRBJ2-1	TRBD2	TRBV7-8	TGTGCCAGCAGCTGGCCACTAGCGGGGGTGTCTTACAATGAGCAGTTCTTC	CASSWPLAGVSYNEQFF
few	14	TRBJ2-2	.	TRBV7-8	TGTGCCAGCAGCCCAGTCCCCCCGGCCGGGGAGCTGTTTTTT	CASSPVPPAGELFF
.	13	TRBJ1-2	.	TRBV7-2	TGTGCCAGCAGCTTAGGCCAGAGCTATGGCTACACCTTC	CASSLGQSYGYTF
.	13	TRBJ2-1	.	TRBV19	TGTGCCAGTAGCCTCTCTTCTAGCACTGAGCAGTTCTTC	CASSLSSSTEQFF
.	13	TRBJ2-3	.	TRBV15	TGTGCCACCAGCAGGTCACAGGGAGATACGCAGTATTTT	CATSRSQGDTQYF
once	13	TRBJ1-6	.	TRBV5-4	TGTGCCAGCAGCCCCGAGAACAATTCACCCCTCCACTTT	CASSPENNSPLHF
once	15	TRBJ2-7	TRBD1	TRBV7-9	TGTGCCAGCAGCTTAGCAGGGGGCAAGACCTACGAGCAGTACTTC	CASSLAGGKTYEQYF
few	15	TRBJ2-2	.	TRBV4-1	TGCGCCAGCAGCCAAGATGGAGGCAGCTCCGGGGAGCTGTTTTTT	CASSQDGGSSGELFF